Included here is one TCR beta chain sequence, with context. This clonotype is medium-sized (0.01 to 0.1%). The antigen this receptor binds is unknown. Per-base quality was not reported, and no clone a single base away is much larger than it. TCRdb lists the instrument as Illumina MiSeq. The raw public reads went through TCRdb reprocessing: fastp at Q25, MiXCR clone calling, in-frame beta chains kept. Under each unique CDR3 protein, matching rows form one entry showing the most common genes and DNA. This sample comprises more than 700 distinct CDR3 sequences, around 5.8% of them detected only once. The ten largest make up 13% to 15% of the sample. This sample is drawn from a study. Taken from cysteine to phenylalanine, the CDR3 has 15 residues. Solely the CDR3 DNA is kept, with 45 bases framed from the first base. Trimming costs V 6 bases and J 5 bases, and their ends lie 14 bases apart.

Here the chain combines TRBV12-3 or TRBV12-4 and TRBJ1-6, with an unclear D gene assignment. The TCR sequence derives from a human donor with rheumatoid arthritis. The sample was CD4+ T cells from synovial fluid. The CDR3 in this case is CASSANEGNNSPLHF. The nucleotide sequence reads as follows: TGTGCCAGCAGCGCAAACGAGGGAAATAATTCACCCCTCCACTTT.